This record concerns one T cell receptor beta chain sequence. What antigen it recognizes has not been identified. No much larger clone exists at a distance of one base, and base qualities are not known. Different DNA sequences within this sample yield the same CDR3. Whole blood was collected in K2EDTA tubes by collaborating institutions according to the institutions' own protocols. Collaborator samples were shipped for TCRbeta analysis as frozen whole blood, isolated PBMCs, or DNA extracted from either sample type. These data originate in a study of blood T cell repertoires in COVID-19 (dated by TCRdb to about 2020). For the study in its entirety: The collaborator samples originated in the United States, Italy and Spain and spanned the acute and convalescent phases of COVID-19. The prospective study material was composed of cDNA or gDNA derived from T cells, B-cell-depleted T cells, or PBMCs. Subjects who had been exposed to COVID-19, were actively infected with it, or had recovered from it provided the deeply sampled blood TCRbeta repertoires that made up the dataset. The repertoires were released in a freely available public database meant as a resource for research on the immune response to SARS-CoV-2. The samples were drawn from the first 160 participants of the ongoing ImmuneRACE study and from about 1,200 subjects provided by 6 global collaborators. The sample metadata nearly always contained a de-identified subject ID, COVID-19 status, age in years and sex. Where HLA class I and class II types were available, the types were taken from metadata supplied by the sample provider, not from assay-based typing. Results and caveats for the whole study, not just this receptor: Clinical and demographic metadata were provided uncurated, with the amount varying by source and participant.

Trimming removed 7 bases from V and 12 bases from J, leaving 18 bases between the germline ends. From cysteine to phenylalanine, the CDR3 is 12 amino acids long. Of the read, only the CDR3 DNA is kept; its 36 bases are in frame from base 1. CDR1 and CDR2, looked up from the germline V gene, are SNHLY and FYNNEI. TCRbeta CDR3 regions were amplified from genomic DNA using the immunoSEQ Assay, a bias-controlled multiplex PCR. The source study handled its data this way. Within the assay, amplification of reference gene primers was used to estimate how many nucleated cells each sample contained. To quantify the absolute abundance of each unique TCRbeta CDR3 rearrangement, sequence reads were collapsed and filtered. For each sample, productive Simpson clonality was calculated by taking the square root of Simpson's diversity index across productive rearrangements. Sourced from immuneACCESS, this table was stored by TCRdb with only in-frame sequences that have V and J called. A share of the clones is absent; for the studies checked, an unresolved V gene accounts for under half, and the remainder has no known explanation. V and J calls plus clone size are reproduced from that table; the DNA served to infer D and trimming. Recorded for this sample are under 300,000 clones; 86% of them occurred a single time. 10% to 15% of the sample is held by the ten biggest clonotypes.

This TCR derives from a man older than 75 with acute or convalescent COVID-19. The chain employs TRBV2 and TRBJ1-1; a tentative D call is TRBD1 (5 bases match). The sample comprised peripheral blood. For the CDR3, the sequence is CASTLTGGGTFF. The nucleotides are TGTGCCAGCACTCTTACGGGGGGTGGAACTTTCTTT.